Listed below are T cell receptor beta chains from one sample, sequenced in a study of beta chain features in type 1 diabetes. Clones were read by immunoSEQ multiplex PCR, and TCRdb kept only the in-frame ones, dropping some. The sample holds about 45,000 clones; roughly 70% are singletons and the top ten take more than 2%. Sequencing used Tregs from blood. These TCRs come from a woman between 18 and 30 years old with type 1 diabetes. Both conserved end residues are part of each CDR3. Fields, in order: V gene, clone size, D gene, J gene, CDR3 protein, CDR3 DNA. A D gene is named only where the DNA matches it firmly. Expanded clones get a size class; other rows say once, few or many, or leave the size out.

v_call: TRBV7-2
clone_size: NA
d_call: TRBD2
j_call: TRBJ2-7
cdr3_aa: CASSLRRGGPYEQYF
cdr3_nt: TGTGCCAGCAGCTTAAGGCGGGGGGGGCCCTACGAGCAGTACTTC

v_call: TRBV9
clone_size: NA
d_call: TRBD1
j_call: TRBJ2-7
cdr3_aa: CASGTGGDEQYF
cdr3_nt: TGTGCCAGCGGGACAGGGGGGGACGAGCAGTACTTC

v_call: TRBV4-1
clone_size: NA
d_call: NA
j_call: TRBJ2-7
cdr3_aa: CASRATSTGEQYF
cdr3_nt: TGCGCCAGCAGGGCGACTAGTACGGGCGAGCAGTACTTC

v_call: TRBV4-3
clone_size: NA
d_call: TRBD2
j_call: TRBJ2-5
cdr3_aa: CASSQEPLGGETQYF
cdr3_nt: TGCGCCAGCAGCCAAGAACCTCTCGGGGGGGAGACCCAGTACTTC

v_call: TRBV5-1
clone_size: few
d_call: NA
j_call: TRBJ2-1
cdr3_aa: CASSLGSRGWSSYNEQFF
cdr3_nt: TGCGCCAGCAGCTTGGGGTCTCGCGGCTGGAGCTCCTACAATGAGCAGTTCTTC

v_call: TRBV7-2
clone_size: NA
d_call: NA
j_call: TRBJ1-3
cdr3_aa: CASSFPQGGGNTIYF
cdr3_nt: TGTGCCAGCAGCTTCCCCCAGGGAGGTGGAAACACCATATATTTT

v_call: TRBV27
clone_size: once
d_call: NA
j_call: TRBJ2-4
cdr3_aa: CASRSTGSAKNIQYF
cdr3_nt: TGTGCCAGCAGATCTACAGGATCAGCCAAAAACATTCAGTACTTC

v_call: TRBV9
clone_size: NA
d_call: NA
j_call: TRBJ1-2
cdr3_aa: CASSPEPSGNYGYTF
cdr3_nt: TGTGCCAGCAGCCCCGAACCCTCGGGTAACTATGGCTACACCTTC

v_call: TRBV19
clone_size: NA
d_call: NA
j_call: TRBJ1-5
cdr3_aa: CASRSPGTRNQPQHF
cdr3_nt: TGTGCCAGCAGATCCCCTGGCACCCGCAATCAGCCCCAGCATTTT

v_call: TRBV5-1
clone_size: NA
d_call: TRBD1
j_call: TRBJ2-1
cdr3_aa: CASSLLQGVYNEQFF
cdr3_nt: TGCGCCAGCAGCTTGTTGCAGGGGGTTTACAATGAGCAGTTCTTC

v_call: TRBV28
clone_size: NA
d_call: NA
j_call: TRBJ1-4
cdr3_aa: CASSHTYRVRETRKLFF
cdr3_nt: TGTGCCAGCAGCCATACCTATCGGGTCAGGGAAACCCGAAAACTGTTTTTT

v_call: TRBV11-2
clone_size: NA
d_call: TRBD2
j_call: TRBJ2-7
cdr3_aa: CASSWTSGTYEQYF
cdr3_nt: TGTGCCAGCAGCTGGACTAGCGGGACATACGAGCAGTACTTC

v_call: TRBV13
clone_size: few
d_call: TRBD2
j_call: TRBJ2-7
cdr3_aa: CASSSIRLAGGPGEQYF
cdr3_nt: TGTGCCAGCAGCTCGATCCGACTAGCGGGGGGGCCGGGCGAGCAGTACTTC

v_call: TRBV2
clone_size: NA
d_call: TRBD1
j_call: TRBJ1-2
cdr3_aa: CATLGQGYRSGNYGYTF
cdr3_nt: TGTGCCACCCTAGGACAGGGGTATCGGTCCGGCAACTATGGCTACACCTTC

v_call: TRBV5-4
clone_size: NA
d_call: TRBD2
j_call: TRBJ2-3
cdr3_aa: CASSLPRGKDTQYF
cdr3_nt: TGTGCCAGCAGTTTGCCGCGGGGGAAAGATACGCAGTATTTT

v_call: TRBV14
clone_size: NA
d_call: NA
j_call: TRBJ2-1
cdr3_aa: CASSQLRYNEQFF
cdr3_nt: TGTGCCAGCAGCCAACTACGTTACAATGAGCAGTTCTTC

v_call: TRBV29-1
clone_size: NA
d_call: NA
j_call: TRBJ2-5
cdr3_aa: CSVEKGARTQYF
cdr3_nt: TGCAGCGTTGAAAAAGGGGCCAGGACCCAGTACTTC

v_call: TRBV5-1
clone_size: once
d_call: NA
j_call: TRBJ1-3
cdr3_aa: CASSLVGTQNTIYF
cdr3_nt: TGCGCCAGCAGCTTGGTTGGGACACAAAACACCATATATTTT

v_call: TRBV19
clone_size: NA
d_call: TRBD2
j_call: TRBJ2-1
cdr3_aa: CASSIAGGTYNEQFF
cdr3_nt: TGTGCCAGTAGTATAGCCGGGGGGACCTACAATGAGCAGTTCTTC

v_call: TRBV7-9
clone_size: NA
d_call: TRBD2
j_call: TRBJ2-1
cdr3_aa: CASSWETSGEQFF
cdr3_nt: TGTGCCAGCAGCTGGGAGACTAGCGGTGAGCAGTTCTTC

v_call: TRBV10-3
clone_size: NA
d_call: NA
j_call: TRBJ2-3
cdr3_aa: CAIRSGQASTDTQYF
cdr3_nt: TGTGCCATCAGAAGCGGGCAGGCTAGCACAGATACGCAGTATTTT

v_call: TRBV6-5
clone_size: NA
d_call: TRBD2
j_call: TRBJ2-4
cdr3_aa: CASSALETSLWYF
cdr3_nt: TGTGCCAGCAGTGCCTTGGAGACTAGCTTATGGTACTTC

v_call: TRBV7-2
clone_size: few
d_call: TRBD1
j_call: TRBJ2-5
cdr3_aa: CASSFNVRTGQETQYF
cdr3_nt: TGTGCCAGCAGCTTTAATGTCAGGACAGGGCAAGAGACCCAGTACTTC

v_call: TRBV15
clone_size: NA
d_call: TRBD2
j_call: TRBJ2-5
cdr3_aa: CATSRDQAGGETQYF
cdr3_nt: TGTGCCACCAGCAGAGATCAAGCGGGAGGAGAGACCCAGTACTTC

v_call: TRBV7-2
clone_size: few
d_call: TRBD1
j_call: TRBJ1-1
cdr3_aa: CASSLHGTANTEAFF
cdr3_nt: TGTGCCAGCAGCTTACACGGGACAGCTAACACTGAAGCTTTCTTT

v_call: TRBV2
clone_size: NA
d_call: NA
j_call: TRBJ1-4
cdr3_aa: CASSEGGVLRGNEKLFF
cdr3_nt: TGTGCCAGCAGTGAAGGGGGGGTTCTACGAGGGAATGAAAAACTGTTTTTT

v_call: TRBV9
clone_size: NA
d_call: NA
j_call: TRBJ2-7
cdr3_aa: CASSPPGGVYEQYF
cdr3_nt: TGTGCCAGCAGCCCACCGGGGGGCGTCTACGAGCAGTACTTC

v_call: TRBV30
clone_size: NA
d_call: TRBD1
j_call: TRBJ2-1
cdr3_aa: CAWRATGTGGGNEQFF
cdr3_nt: TGTGCCTGGAGGGCAACCGGGACAGGGGGGGGCAATGAGCAGTTCTTC